The 3 T cell receptor beta chains below all came from one sample that was sequenced in a study of cytomegalovirus exposure and HLA in healthy donors. Only in-frame clones appear in the TCRdb table, and some are missing; sequencing was by immunoSEQ multiplex PCR. Of about 100,000 clones listed, just under 95% are singletons. Sequencing was performed on PBMCs. These receptors all stem from a woman aged 18-29 years in good health and CMV-seronegative.

The chain is built from TRBV7-9 and TRBJ2-1, with D uncertain. Trimming cost V 4 bases and J 10 bases, with 11 bases left between them. Germline loops: CDR1 SEHNR, CDR2 FQNEAQ (reference sequence). The CDR3 sequence is 12 residues long. CDR3 amino acids: CASSSLAGEQFF. The CDR3 bases are TGTGCCAGCAGCTCCTTAGCTGGCGAGCAGTTCTTC.

This chain connects TRBV27 to TRBJ2-1; 9 bases agree with TRBD1. The ends lost 3 bases at V and 5 bases at J; junction bases unmatched: 17. Per germline, CDR1 MNHEY and CDR2 SMNVEV (reference sequence). This CDR3 has 19 residues. As DNA, the CDR3 is TGTGCCAGCAGTTTCGGGACAGGGAGGGGGGAAAAGAAGAACAATGAGCAGTTCTTC. Its translation is CASSFGTGRGEKKNNEQFF.

The chain joins TRBV4-3 to TRBJ1-1; the D is unclear. Between the trimmed V and J ends, which lost 0 bases and 10 bases, there was a span of 9 bases. Looked up from germline, CDR1 is LGHNA and CDR2 is YSLEER. CDR3 length: 12 residues. The CDR3 here is CASSQEFEGAFF. The CDR3 nucleotides are TGCGCCAGCAGCCAAGAGTTTGAGGGAGCTTTCTTT.